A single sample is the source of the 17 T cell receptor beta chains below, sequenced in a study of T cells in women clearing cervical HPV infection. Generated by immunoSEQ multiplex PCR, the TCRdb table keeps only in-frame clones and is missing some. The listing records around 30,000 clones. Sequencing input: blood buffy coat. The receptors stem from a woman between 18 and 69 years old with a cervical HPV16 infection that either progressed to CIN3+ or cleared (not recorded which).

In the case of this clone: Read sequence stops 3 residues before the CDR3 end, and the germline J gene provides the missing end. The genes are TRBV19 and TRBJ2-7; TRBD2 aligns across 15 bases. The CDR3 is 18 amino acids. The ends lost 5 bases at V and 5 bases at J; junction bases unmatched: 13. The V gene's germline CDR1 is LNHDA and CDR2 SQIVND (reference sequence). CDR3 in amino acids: CASSQRGLAGGSVHEQYF. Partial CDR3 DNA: TGTGCCAGTAGTCAAAGGGGACTAGCGGGAGGTTCGGTACACGAG.

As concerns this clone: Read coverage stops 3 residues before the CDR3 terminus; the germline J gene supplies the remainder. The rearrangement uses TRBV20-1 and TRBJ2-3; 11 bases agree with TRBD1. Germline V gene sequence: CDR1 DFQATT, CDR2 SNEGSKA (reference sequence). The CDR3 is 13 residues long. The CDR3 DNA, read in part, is TGCAGTGCTAGGGACAGGGGGCGAGAGACG. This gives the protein CSARDRGRET. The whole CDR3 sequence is CSARDRGRETQYF.

The covered CDR3 bases are TGCAGTGCTAGAGATATGCGGCTAGCGGACACCTACGAG. This translates into CSARDMRLADTYE. The entire CDR3 sequence reads CSARDMRLADTYEQYF. This sequence joins TRBV20-1 and TRBJ2-7; 7 nucleotides agree with TRBD2. The read terminates 3 residues ahead of where the CDR3 ends, so the germline J gene completes it. The CDR3 has 16 amino acids. V was pared by 0 bases and J by 2 bases, with 10 bases of the junction left unmatched. Germline V gene data show CDR1 as DFQATT and CDR2 as SNEGSKA (reference sequence).

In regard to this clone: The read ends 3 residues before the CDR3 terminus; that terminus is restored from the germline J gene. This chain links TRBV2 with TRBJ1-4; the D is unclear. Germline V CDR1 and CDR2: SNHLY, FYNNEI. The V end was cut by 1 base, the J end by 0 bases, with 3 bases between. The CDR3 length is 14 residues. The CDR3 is CASSEDTTNEKLFF. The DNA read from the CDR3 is TGTGCCAGCAGTGAAGATACAACTAATGAAAAA.

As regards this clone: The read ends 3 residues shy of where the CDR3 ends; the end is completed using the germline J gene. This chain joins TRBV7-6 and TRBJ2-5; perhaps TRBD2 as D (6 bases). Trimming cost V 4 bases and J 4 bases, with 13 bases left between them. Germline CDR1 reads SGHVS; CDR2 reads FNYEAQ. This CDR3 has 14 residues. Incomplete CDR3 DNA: TGTGCCAGCAGCTCTTACTCGGGGGTAGAGACC. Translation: CASSSYSGVET. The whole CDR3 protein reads CASSSYSGVETQYF.

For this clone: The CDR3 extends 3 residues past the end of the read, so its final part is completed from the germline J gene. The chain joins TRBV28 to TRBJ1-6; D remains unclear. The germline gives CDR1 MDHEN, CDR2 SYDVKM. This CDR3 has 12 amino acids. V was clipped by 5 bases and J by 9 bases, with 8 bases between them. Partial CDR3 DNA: TGTGCCAGCAGTCCTGGGCTTTCACCC. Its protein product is CASSPGLSP. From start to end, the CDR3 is CASSPGLSPLHF.

The CDR3 bases that were read are TGTGCCATCAGTCTGACTAGCGGGAGAACAGGTGAG. Its translation: CAISLTSGRTGE. The full CDR3 protein is CAISLTSGRTGEQFF. This chain uses TRBV10-3 with TRBJ2-1; 12 positions match TRBD2. Read sequence stops 3 residues before the CDR3 end, and the germline J gene provides the missing end. V dropped 5 bases and J dropped 9; count of bases not matched to a gene: 8. This CDR3 has 15 residues. Germline V gene data show CDR1 as ENHRY and CDR2 as SYGVKD.

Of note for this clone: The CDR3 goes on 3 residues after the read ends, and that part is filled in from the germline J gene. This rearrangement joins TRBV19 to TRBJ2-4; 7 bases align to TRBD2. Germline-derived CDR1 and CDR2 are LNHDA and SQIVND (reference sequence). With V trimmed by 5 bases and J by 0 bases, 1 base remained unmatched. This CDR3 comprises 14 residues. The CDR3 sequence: CASSRGEAKNIQYF. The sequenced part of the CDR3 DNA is TGTGCCAGTAGTCGGGGGGAAGCCAAAAACATT.

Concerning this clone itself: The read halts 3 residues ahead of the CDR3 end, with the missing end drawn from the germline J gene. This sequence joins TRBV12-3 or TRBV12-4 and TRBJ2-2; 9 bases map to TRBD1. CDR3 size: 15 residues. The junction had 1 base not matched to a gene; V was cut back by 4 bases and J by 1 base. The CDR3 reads CASSWGQGNTGELFF. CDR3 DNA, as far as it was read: TGTGCCAGCAGTTGGGGACAGGGGAACACCGGGGAG.

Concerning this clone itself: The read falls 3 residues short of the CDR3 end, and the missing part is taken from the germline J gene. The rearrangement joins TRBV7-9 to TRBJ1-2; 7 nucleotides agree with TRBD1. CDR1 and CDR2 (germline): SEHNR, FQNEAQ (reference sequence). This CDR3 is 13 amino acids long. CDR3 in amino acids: CASRTGQSNDYTF. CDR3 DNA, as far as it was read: TGTGCCAGCAGAACGGGACAGAGCAATGAC.

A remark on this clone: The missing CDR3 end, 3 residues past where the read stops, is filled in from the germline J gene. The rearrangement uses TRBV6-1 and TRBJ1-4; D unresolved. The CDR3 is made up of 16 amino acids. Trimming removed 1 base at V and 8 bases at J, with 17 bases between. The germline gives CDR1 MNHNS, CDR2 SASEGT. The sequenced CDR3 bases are TGTGCCAGCAGTGAAGGATTTGGGCCGAACCACGAAAAA. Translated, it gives CASSEGFGPNHEK. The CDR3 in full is CASSEGFGPNHEKLFF.

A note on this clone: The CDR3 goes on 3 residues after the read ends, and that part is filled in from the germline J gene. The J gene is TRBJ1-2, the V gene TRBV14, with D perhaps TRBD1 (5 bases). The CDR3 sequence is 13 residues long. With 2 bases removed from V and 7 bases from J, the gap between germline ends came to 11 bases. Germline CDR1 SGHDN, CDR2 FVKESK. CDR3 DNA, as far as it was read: TGTGCCAGCAGCCAATTCGGCGGGGGTGGC. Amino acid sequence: CASSQFGGGG. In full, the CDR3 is CASSQFGGGGYTF. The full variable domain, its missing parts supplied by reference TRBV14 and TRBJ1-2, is EAGVTQFPSHSVIEKGQTVTLRCDPISGHDNLYWYRRVMGKEIKFLLHFVKESKQDESGMPNNRFLAERTGGTYSTLKVQPAELEDSGVYFCASSQFGGGGYTFGSGTRLTVV.

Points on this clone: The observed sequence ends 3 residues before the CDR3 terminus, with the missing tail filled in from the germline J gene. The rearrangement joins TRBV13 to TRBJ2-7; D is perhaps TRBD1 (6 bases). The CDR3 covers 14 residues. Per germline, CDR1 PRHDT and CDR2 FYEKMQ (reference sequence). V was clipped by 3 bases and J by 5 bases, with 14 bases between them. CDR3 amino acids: CASSFRGSFNEQYF. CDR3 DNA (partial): TGTGCCAGCAGCTTCAGGGGAAGTTTTAACGAG. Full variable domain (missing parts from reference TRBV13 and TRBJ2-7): AAGVIQSPRHLIKEKRETATLKCYPIPRHDTVYWYQQGPGQDPQFLISFYEKMQSDKGSIPDRFSAQQFSDYHSELNMSSLELGDSALYFCASSFRGSFNEQYFGPGTRLTVT.

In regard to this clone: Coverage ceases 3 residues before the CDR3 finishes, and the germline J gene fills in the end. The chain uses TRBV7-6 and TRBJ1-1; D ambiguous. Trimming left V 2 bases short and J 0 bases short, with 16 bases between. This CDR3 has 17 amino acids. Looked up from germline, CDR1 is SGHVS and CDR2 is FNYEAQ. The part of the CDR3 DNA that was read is TGTGCCAGCAGCTTATTAGGTTTGGGCAGGCTGAACACTGAA. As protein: CASSLLGLGRLNTE. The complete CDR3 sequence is CASSLLGLGRLNTEAFF.

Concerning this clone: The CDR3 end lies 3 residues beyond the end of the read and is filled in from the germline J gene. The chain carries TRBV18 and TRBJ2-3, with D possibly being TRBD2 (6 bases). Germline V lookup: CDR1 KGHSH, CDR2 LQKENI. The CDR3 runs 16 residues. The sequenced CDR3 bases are TGTGCCAGCTCACCCCGACTAGTATTTAGCCAAGAGACG. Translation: CASSPRLVFSQET. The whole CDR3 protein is CASSPRLVFSQETQYF. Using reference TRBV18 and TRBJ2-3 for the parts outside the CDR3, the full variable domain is NAGVMQNPRHLVRRRGQEARLRCSPMKGHSHVYWYRQLPEEGLKFMVYLQKENIIDESGMPKERFSAEFPKEGPSILRIQQVVRGDSAAYFCASSPRLVFSQETQYFGPGTRLTVL.

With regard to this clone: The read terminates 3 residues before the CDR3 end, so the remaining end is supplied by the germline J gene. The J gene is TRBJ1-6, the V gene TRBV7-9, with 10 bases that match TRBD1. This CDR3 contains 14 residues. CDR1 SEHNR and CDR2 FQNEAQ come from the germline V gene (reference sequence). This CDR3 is CASSAGQGWEPLHF. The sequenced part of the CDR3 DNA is TGTGCCAGCAGCGCGGGACAGGGGTGGGAGCCC.

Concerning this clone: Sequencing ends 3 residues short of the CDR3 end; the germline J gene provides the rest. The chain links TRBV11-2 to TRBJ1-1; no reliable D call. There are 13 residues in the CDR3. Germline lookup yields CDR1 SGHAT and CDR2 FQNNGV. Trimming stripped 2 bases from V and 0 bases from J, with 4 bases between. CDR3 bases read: TGTGCCAGCAGCTTATATCTGAACACTGAA. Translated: CASSLYLNTE. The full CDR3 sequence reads CASSLYLNTEAFF.